These 24 T cell receptor beta chains share one sample of origin, sequenced in a study of T-cell reconstitution after alpha-beta-depleted transplantation in children. This sample's TCRbeta library carried unique molecular identifier barcodes. TCRdb ran MiXCR on the PCR reads and lists one entry per CDR3 protein. Here the sample spans over 200,000 distinct CDR3 sequences, roughly a sixth being singletons. Specimen: PBMCs, mostly from graft donor cells, collected 360 days after TCRalphabeta/CD19-depleted stem cell transplant. The receptors stem from a male patient between 2 and 10 years old who had a stem cell transplant for acute lymphoblastic leukemia, so the T cells may come from the graft donor.

This clonotype occurred a few times. The rearrangement uses TRBV18 and TRBJ2-7; D unclear. The V end was cut by 1 base, the J end by 6 bases, with 10 bases between. The CDR3 length is 13 residues. Germline V gene lookup returns CDR1 KGHSH and CDR2 LQKENI. DNA for the CDR3: TGTGCCAGCTCACCACAGGTTAACTCCGAGCAGTACTTC. Its protein product is CASSPQVNSEQYF.

This clonotype was seen a handful of times. This sequence joins TRBV4-3 and TRBJ2-1; maybe TRBD2 (6 bases). The CDR3 loop spans 16 amino acids. Trimming removed 0 bases at V and 10 bases at J, with 19 bases between. The germline V gene encodes CDR1 LGHNA and CDR2 YSLEER. The CDR3 sequence: CASSQELAGLWREQFF. CDR3 bases: TGCGCCAGCAGCCAAGAACTAGCAGGACTTTGGCGAGAGCAGTTCTTC.

This clonotype was recorded a few times. The chain recombines TRBV13 with TRBJ2-3; 8 nucleotides agree with TRBD2. Per germline, CDR1 PRHDT and CDR2 FYEKMQ (reference sequence). CDR3 length: 15 residues. V was pared by 3 bases and J by 10 bases, with 12 bases of the junction left unmatched. CDR3 amino acids: CASSLTSDSLSAQYF. CDR3 DNA sequence: TGTGCCAGCAGCTTGACTAGCGACTCTCTCTCTGCGCAGTATTTT.

This clonotype has more than one count but fewer than ten. V is TRBV14 and J is TRBJ2-2; D is ambiguous. Trimming shortened V by 2 bases and J by 0 bases, and 1 base separated the two germline ends. The CDR3 covers 13 residues. Germline V gene data show CDR1 as SGHDN and CDR2 as FVKESK. The DNA of the CDR3 is TGTGCCAGCAGCCAAACGAACACCGGGGAGCTGTTTTTT. This sequence encodes CASSQTNTGELFF.

The CDR3 DNA is TGTGCCAGCAGCCACCGCACTAGCGCAGATACGCAGTATTTT. Its translation: CASSHRTSADTQYF. This chain uses TRBV7-8 with TRBJ2-3; 7 positions agree with TRBD2. The junction had 6 bases not matched to a gene; V was cut back by 5 bases and J by 4 bases. CDR3 size: 14 residues. The germline V gene has CDR1 SGHVS and CDR2 FQNEAQ.

This clonotype was counted only a few times. This chain joins TRBV12-3 or TRBV12-4 and TRBJ2-7, with D unclear. The length of the CDR3 is 12 residues. V lost 3 bases and J 6 bases, leaving 9 bases between the germline ends. CDR3 bases: TGTGCCAGCAGTTTCGTCGTTGTCGAGCAGTACTTC. Its protein is CASSFVVVEQYF.

There are many counts of this clonotype. The V and J genes are TRBV18 and TRBJ2-3; 7 nucleotides match TRBD2. Losses at the gene ends were 3 bases for V and 1 base for J; bases not matched to a gene: 7. Germline CDR1 KGHSH, CDR2 LQKENI. There are 16 residues in the CDR3. CDR3 nucleotides: TGTGCCAGCTCACCTTCGGGGAGGGGTGGCACAGATACGCAGTATTTT. It translates to CASSPSGRGGTDTQYF.

The V gene is TRBV10-3, the J gene TRBJ2-3; D is tentatively TRBD1 or TRBD2 (5 bases each). Germline V gene sequence: CDR1 ENHRY, CDR2 SYGVKD. V lost 5 bases, J lost 2 bases, and 17 bases lay in between. CDR3 length: 16 amino acids. The CDR3 DNA is TGTGCCATCAGTACGGGTTCCCCCGGGGCCACAGATACGCAGTATTTT. It codes for CAISTGSPGATDTQYF.

This clonotype was recorded a few times. This rearrangement joins TRBV9 to TRBJ2-5; no definite D call. The V end was cut by 4 bases, the J end by 5 bases, with 15 bases between. The CDR3 spans 14 residues. Germline V gene lookup returns CDR1 SGDLS and CDR2 YYNGEE. The chain's CDR3 is CASSSSWGWETQYF. The CDR3 DNA sequence: TGTGCCAGCAGCTCGAGTTGGGGTTGGGAGACCCAGTACTTC.

The chain links TRBV30 to TRBJ1-2; D is possibly TRBD1 (5 bases). The length of the CDR3 is 13 residues. Trimming left V 3 bases short and J 8 bases short, with 16 bases between. Germline-derived CDR1 and CDR2 are GTSNPN and SVGIG (reference sequence). The CDR3 here is CAWRGEAGDGYTF. The CDR3 DNA is TGTGCCTGGAGGGGGGAGGCGGGAGACGGCTACACCTTC. The full variable domain, rest sourced from reference TRBV30 and TRBJ1-2, is SQTIHQWPATLVQPVGSPLSLECTVEGTSNPNLYWYRQAAGRGLQLLFYSVGIGQISSEVPQNLSASRPQDRQFILSSKKLLLSDSGFYLCAWRGEAGDGYTFGSGTRLTVV.

The CDR3 loop reads CASSQGVDEQFF. The CDR3, as DNA: TGTGCCAGCAGCCAAGGGGTCGATGAGCAGTTCTTC. V and J are TRBV4-2 and TRBJ2-1; no firm D call. Trimming took off 1 base at V and 8 bases at J, with 6 bases between the two ends. Germline assignment: CDR1 LGHNA and CDR2 YNFKEQ. CDR3 length equals 12 residues.

The chain uses TRBV4-2 and TRBJ2-3, with D perhaps matching TRBD2 (7 bases). Germline assignment: CDR1 LGHNA and CDR2 YNFKEQ. Trimming took 0 bases from V and 0 from J, leaving 10 bases between them. The CDR3 runs to 16 residues. The CDR3 region has the DNA TGTGCCAGCAGCCAAGAGCGGGGGCTAAGCACAGATACGCAGTATTTT. It encodes CASSQERGLSTDTQYF.

The chain is built from TRBV20-1 and TRBJ2-6; D is perhaps TRBD1 (6 bases). Germline loops: CDR1 DFQATT, CDR2 SNEGSKA (reference sequence). The CDR3 has 15 amino acids. Trimming shortened V by 3 bases and J by 0 bases, and 9 bases separated the two germline ends. The CDR3 spells CSASGQPSGANVLTF. The CDR3 DNA reads TGCAGTGCTAGTGGACAGCCCTCTGGGGCCAACGTCCTGACTTTC.

This clonotype turned up a few times. A junction boundary mismatches the germline segment, possibly from a read error. This chain links TRBV12-3 or TRBV12-4 with TRBJ2-4, with D possibly TRBD2 on 6 matching bases. This CDR3 comprises 14 residues. CDR3 sequence: CASSVAAAKNIQYF. DNA of the CDR3: TGTGCCAGCAGTGTAGCGGCGGCCAAAAACATTCAGTACTTC.

This clonotype was seen a handful of times. The gene calls are TRBV20-1 and TRBJ1-5; no clear D gene. With 6 bases removed from V and 0 bases from J, the gap between germline ends came to 12 bases. This CDR3 has 14 amino acids. Germline values: CDR1 DFQATT, CDR2 SNEGSKA (reference sequence). CDR3 protein: CSAPVGYSNQPQHF. The CDR3 nucleotides read TGCAGTGCCCCGGTTGGTTATAGCAATCAGCCCCAGCATTTT.

This clonotype was counted many times. The rearrangement uses TRBV15 and TRBJ2-3; TRBD2 matches at 8 bases. There are 13 residues in the CDR3. V gave up 9 bases and J gave up 5 bases; unmatched junction bases: 7. CDR1 is LNHNV and CDR2 is YYDKDF in the germline V gene (reference sequence). The CDR3 coding sequence is TGTGCCACGAGTAGCGGGAAATTAGATACGCAGTATTTT. Its translation: CATSSGKLDTQYF.

This clonotype was detected ten times or more. The chain joins TRBV20-1 to TRBJ1-1; D is undetermined. The germline V gene encodes CDR1 DFQATT and CDR2 SNEGSKA (reference sequence). This CDR3 spans 11 amino acids. V gave up 6 bases and J gave up 5 bases, with 10 bases separating them. The CDR3 is CSATFSTEAFF. The CDR3 DNA reads TGCAGTGCGACCTTCAGTACTGAAGCTTTCTTT.

The sample holds many counts of this clonotype. V usage is TRBV5-6 and J usage is TRBJ2-1; 8 bases are a match to TRBD2. This CDR3 spans 16 amino acids. CDR1 and CDR2 (germline): SGHDT, YYEEEE. With 0 bases clipped from V and 2 bases from J, the junction kept 4 bases outside the gene matches. Here the CDR3 DNA reads TGTGCCAGCAGCTTGGCCAGCGGGGGTACCTACAATGAGCAGTTCTTC. This gives the protein CASSLASGGTYNEQFF.

This clonotype was picked up many times. The chain links TRBV20-1 to TRBJ2-5, with D unresolved. Germline V CDR1 and CDR2: DFQATT, SNEGSKA (reference sequence). The V end lost 0 bases, the J end lost 2 bases, and 13 bases lay between the germline ends. This CDR3 is built from 15 residues. CDR3 in amino acids: CSARDSFRPQETQYF. CDR3 DNA: TGCAGTGCTAGAGATTCATTTAGACCTCAAGAGACCCAGTACTTC.

The table lists this clonotype with many counts. This chain connects TRBV30 to TRBJ2-7; D call uncertain. CDR1 GTSNPN and CDR2 SVGIG come from the germline V gene (reference sequence). V was shortened by 3 bases and J by 4 bases, with 10 bases between the two germline ends. CDR3 length equals 12 residues. Written as DNA, the CDR3 is TGTGCCTGGAGATGGAAGGAATACGAGCAGTACTTC. As protein: CAWRWKEYEQYF.

Only a few counts were recorded for this clonotype. J is TRBJ2-1 and V is TRBV7-6, with 7 positions matching TRBD1. V shed 5 bases and J 9 bases; nucleotides not matched to a gene: 13. The germline gives CDR1 SGHVS, CDR2 FNYEAQ. The CDR3 runs 15 residues. The CDR3 here is CASSRGQVLSIEQFF. CDR3 DNA sequence: TGTGCCAGCAGCCGTGGACAGGTTTTATCTATTGAGCAGTTCTTC.

This clonotype came up a few times. The genes are TRBV12-3 or TRBV12-4 and TRBJ2-1, with D possibly called TRBD1 or TRBD2 (5 bases each). V gave up 9 bases and J gave up 4 bases, with 13 bases separating them. There are 13 residues in the CDR3. The chain's CDR3 is CASTGPPYNEQFF. CDR3 bases: TGTGCCAGTACGGGACCTCCTTACAATGAGCAGTTCTTC.

The chain uses TRBV12-3 or TRBV12-4 and TRBJ2-1; D gene ambiguous. The CDR3 length is 13 residues. Trimming removed 3 bases from V and 5 bases from J, with 8 bases in between. This chain's CDR3 is CASSLYGNNEQFF. CDR3 bases: TGTGCCAGCAGTTTGTATGGTAACAATGAGCAGTTCTTC.

This clonotype was seen only a few times. The rearrangement links TRBV12-3 or TRBV12-4 to TRBJ1-5; D unresolved. With 8 bases removed from V and 0 bases from J, the gap between germline ends came to 8 bases. This CDR3 contains 13 residues. CDR3 region: CASAFSSNQPQHF. Here the CDR3 DNA reads TGTGCCAGCGCCTTTTCTAGCAATCAGCCCCAGCATTTT.